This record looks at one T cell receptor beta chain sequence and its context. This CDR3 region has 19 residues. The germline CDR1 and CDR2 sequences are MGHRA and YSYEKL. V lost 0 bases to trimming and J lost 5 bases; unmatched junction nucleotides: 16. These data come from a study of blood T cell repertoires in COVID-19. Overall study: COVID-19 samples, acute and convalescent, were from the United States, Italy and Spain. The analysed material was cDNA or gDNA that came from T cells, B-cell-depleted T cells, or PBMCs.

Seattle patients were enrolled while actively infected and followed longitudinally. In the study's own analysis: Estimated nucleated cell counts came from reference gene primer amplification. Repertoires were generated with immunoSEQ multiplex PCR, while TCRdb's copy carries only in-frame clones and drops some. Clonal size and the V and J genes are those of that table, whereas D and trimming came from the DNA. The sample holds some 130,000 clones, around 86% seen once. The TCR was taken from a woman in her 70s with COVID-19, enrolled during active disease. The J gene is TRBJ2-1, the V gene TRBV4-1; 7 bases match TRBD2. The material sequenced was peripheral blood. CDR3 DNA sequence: TGCGCCAGCAGCCAAGATCCAAGCGGGGACTTCTGGGGGGACAATGAGCAGTTCTTC. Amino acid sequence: CASSQDPSGDFWGDNEQFF.